The clone carrying this TCR beta chain was counted ten times or more. Its cognate antigen is unknown. This CDR3 is built from 13 residues. Trimming at V came to 8 bases and at J to 4 bases, leaving 5 bases not matched to a gene. CDR1 is SGHTA and CDR2 is FQGNSA in the germline V gene. These data are taken from a study of CD8 T cells in ankylosing spondylitis. Notes on the study in general: Previously reported in reactive arthritis synovial fluid and blood were some of the motif variants. Disease-associated clones were CD8+ and fairly uncommon in peripheral blood. Blood of patients with ankylosing spondylitis appeared to be characterized by a TCR beta motif of eight highly homologous variants.

TCRdb reprocessed the 5' RACE reads via MiXCR and lists one record per CDR3 protein. The sample includes 700,000 to 850,000 distinct CDR3 sequences, about 11% of them seen just once. The rearrangement links TRBV7-2 to TRBJ2-5; 9 positions match TRBD1. This TCR was recovered from a male donor with ankylosing spondylitis. The material sequenced was blood, either unsorted or a sorted T cell fraction (not recorded which). The CDR3 spells CASGKGQGETQYF. In DNA, the CDR3 is TGTGCCAGCGGGAAGGGACAGGGAGAGACCCAGTACTTC.